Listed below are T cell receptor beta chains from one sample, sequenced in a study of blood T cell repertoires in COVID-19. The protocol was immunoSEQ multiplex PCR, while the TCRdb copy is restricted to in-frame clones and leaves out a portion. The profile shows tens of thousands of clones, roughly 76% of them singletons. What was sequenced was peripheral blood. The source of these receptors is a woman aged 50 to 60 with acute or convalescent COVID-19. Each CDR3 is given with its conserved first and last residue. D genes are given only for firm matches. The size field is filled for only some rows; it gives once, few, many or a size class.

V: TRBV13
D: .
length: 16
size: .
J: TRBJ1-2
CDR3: CASSWGLAETNYGYTF
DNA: TGTGCCAGCAGCTGGGGACTTGCAGAAACTAACTATGGCTACACCTTC

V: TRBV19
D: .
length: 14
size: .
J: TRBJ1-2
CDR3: CASSMVRGLGGYTF
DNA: TGTGCCAGTAGTATGGTCAGGGGATTGGGAGGCTACACCTTC

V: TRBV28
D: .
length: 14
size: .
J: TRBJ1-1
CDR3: CASSSMGMNTEAFF
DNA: TGTGCCAGCAGCTCAATGGGCATGAACACTGAAGCTTTCTTT

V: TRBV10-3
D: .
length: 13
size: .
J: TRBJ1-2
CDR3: CAISESNGESYTF
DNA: TGTGCCATCAGTGAGTCTAACGGTGAGAGCTACACCTTC

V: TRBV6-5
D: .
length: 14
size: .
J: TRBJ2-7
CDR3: CASSLRGATYEQYF
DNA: TGTGCCAGCAGTCTACGGGGGGCAACCTACGAGCAGTACTTC

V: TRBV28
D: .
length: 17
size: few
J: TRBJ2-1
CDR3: CASSSSRRGPFDNEQFF
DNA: TGTGCCAGCAGTTCCTCCAGGCGGGGGCCCTTCGACAATGAGCAGTTCTTC

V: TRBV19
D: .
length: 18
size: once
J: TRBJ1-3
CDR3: CASSKNSAVRGPGNTIYF
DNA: TGTGCCAGTAGTAAAAATTCGGCGGTTAGGGGTCCTGGAAACACCATATATTTT

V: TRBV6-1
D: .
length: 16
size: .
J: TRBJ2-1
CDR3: CASSEDEWRSNNEQFF
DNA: TGTGCCAGCAGTGAAGACGAGTGGAGATCTAACAATGAGCAGTTCTTC

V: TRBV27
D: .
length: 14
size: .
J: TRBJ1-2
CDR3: CASSLAAANYGYTF
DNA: TGTGCCAGCAGCCTAGCGGCGGCTAACTATGGCTACACCTTC

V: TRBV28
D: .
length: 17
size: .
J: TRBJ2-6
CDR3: CASSFQGKSSGANVLTF
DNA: TGTGCCAGCAGTTTTCAGGGGAAGAGCTCTGGGGCCAACGTCCTGACTTTC

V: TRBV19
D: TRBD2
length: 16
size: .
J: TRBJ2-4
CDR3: CASSAGGRGAKNIQYF
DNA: TGTGCCAGTAGTGCGGGGGGGCGAGGAGCCAAAAACATTCAGTACTTC

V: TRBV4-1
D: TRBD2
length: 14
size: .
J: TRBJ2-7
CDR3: CASSQGPGGAEQYF
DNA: TGCGCCAGCAGCCAAGGCCCGGGAGGGGCCGAGCAGTACTTC

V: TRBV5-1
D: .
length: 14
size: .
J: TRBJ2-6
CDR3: CASSFNAGANVLTF
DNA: TGCGCCAGCAGCTTCAATGCTGGGGCCAACGTCCTGACTTTC

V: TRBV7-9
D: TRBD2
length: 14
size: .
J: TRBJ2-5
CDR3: CASRSTGGRETQYF
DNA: TGTGCCAGCAGGAGCACGGGGGGGCGAGAGACCCAGTACTTC

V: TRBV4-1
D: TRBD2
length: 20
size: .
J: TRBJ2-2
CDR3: CASSSRQGTSGGRNTGELFF
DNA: TGCGCCAGCAGCTCCCGACAGGGGACTAGCGGGGGACGGAACACCGGGGAGCTGTTTTTT

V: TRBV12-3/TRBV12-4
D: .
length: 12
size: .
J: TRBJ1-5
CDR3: CASSFSFRPQHF
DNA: TGTGCCAGCAGCTTTTCTTTTCGGCCCCAGCATTTT

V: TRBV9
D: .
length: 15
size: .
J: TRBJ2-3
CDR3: CASSVGQRVTDTQYF
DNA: TGTGCCAGCAGCGTAGGCCAGCGGGTCACAGATACGCAGTATTTT

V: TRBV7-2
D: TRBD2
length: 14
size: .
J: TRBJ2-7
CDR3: CASTLSGGSYEQYF
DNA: TGTGCCAGCACCCTTAGCGGGGGCTCCTACGAGCAGTACTTC

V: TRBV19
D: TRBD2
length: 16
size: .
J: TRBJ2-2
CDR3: CASSPGLAGKTGELFF
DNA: TGTGCCAGTAGTCCGGGACTAGCGGGGAAGACCGGGGAGCTGTTTTTT

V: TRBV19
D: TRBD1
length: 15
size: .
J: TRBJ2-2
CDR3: CASTSGGSNTGELFF
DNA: TGTGCCAGTACCTCAGGGGGTTCGAACACCGGGGAGCTGTTTTTT

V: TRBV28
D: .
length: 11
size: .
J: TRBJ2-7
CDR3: CASSLGRTANF
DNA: TGTGCCAGCAGTCTCGGGAGAACGGCCAACTTC

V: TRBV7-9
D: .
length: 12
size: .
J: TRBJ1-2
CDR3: CASSRTDNGYTF
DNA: TGTGCCAGCAGTCGAACAGATAATGGCTACACCTTC

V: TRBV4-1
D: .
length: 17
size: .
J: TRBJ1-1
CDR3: CASSRQEGWDGNTEAFF
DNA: TGCGCCAGCAGCCGCCAGGAGGGATGGGACGGGAACACTGAAGCTTTCTTT

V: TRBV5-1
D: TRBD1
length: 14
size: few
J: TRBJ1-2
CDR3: CASSSRGLGNGYTF
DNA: TGCGCCAGCAGCTCCAGGGGGCTAGGAAATGGCTACACCTTC

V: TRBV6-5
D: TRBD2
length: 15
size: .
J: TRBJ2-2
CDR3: CASSPLAGNTGELFF
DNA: TGTGCCAGCTCGCCCCTAGCGGGGAACACCGGGGAGCTGTTTTTT

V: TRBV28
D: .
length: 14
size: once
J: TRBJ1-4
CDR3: CASKRGEVDEKLFF
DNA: TGTGCCAGCAAGCGGGGTGAGGTGGATGAAAAACTGTTTTTT

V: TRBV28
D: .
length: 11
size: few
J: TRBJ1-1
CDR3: CASIENTEAFF
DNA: TGTGCCAGTATAGAGAACACTGAAGCTTTCTTT

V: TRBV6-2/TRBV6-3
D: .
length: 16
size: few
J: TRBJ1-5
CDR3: CASSPTTGLSNQPQHF
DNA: TGTGCCAGCAGCCCTACGACAGGACTGAGCAATCAGCCCCAGCATTTT

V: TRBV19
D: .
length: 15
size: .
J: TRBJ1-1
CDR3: CASSIQGSRNTEAFF
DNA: TGTGCCAGTAGTATACAGGGGTCGAGGAACACTGAAGCTTTCTTT

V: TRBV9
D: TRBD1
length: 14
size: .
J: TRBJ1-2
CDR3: CASSGGQAGYGYTF
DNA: TGTGCCAGCAGCGGGGGACAGGCAGGCTATGGCTACACCTTC

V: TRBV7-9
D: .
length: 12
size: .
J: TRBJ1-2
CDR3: CASSSWEDGYTF
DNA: TGTGCCAGCAGCTCCTGGGAGGATGGCTACACCTTC

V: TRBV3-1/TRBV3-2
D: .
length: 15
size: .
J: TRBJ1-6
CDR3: CASQKGGGYNSPLHF
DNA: TGTGCCAGCCAAAAAGGAGGAGGATATAATTCACCCCTCCACTTT

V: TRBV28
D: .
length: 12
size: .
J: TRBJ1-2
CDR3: CASRDRRYGYTF
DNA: TGTGCCAGCAGAGACAGGCGGTATGGCTACACCTTC

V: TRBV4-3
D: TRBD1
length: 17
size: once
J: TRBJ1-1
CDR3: CASSQDGEGAGNTEAFF
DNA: TGCGCCAGCAGCCAAGACGGTGAGGGGGCGGGGAACACTGAAGCTTTCTTT

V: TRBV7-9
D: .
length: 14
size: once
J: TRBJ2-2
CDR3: CASSLSGGPGELFF
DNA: TGTGCCAGCAGCTTATCTGGTGGCCCCGGGGAGCTGTTTTTT

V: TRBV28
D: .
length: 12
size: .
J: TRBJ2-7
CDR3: CASSQDHYEQYF
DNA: TGTGCCAGCAGCCAGGATCACTACGAGCAGTACTTC

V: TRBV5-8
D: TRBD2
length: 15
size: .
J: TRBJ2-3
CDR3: CASPQSSGAADTQYF
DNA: TGTGCCAGCCCTCAGAGTAGCGGGGCGGCAGATACGCAGTATTTT

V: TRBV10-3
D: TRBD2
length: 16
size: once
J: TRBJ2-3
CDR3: CAISDNPSGGTDTQYF
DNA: TGTGCCATCAGTGATAACCCTAGCGGGGGGACAGATACGCAGTATTTT

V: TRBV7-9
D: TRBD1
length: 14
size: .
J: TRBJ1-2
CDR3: CASSSDRDGYGYTF
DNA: TGTGCCAGCAGCTCGGACAGGGATGGCTATGGCTACACCTTC

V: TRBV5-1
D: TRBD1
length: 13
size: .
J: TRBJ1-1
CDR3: CASVRDRGTEAFF
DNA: TGCGCCAGCGTCCGGGACAGGGGCACTGAAGCTTTCTTT

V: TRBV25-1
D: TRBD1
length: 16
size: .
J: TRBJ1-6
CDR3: CASRASGGAYNSPLHF
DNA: TGTGCCAGCAGAGCCTCAGGGGGCGCGTATAATTCACCCCTCCACTTT

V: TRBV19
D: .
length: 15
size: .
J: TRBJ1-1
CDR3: CASSKERQMNTEAFF
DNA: TGTGCCAGTAGTAAAGAGAGGCAGATGAACACTGAAGCTTTCTTT

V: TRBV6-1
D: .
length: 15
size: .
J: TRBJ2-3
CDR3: CASSEARSSGDTQYF
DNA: TGTGCCAGCAGTGAAGCTCGTTCGTCAGGCGATACGCAGTATTTT

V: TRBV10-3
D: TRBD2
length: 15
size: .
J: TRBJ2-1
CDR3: CAISELDSGGTQQFF
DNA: TGTGCCATCAGTGAGTTAGATAGCGGGGGTACCCAGCAGTTCTTC

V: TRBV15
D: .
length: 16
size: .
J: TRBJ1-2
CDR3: CATSRDVGVRGDGYTF
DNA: TGTGCCACCAGCAGAGATGTGGGCGTCAGGGGCGATGGCTACACCTTC

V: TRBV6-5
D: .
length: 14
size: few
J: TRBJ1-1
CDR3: CASSYQDMNTEAFF
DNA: TGTGCCAGCAGTTACCAGGATATGAACACTGAAGCTTTCTTT

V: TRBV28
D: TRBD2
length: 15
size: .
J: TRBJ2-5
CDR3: CASSLSEGRAETQYF
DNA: TGTGCCAGCAGTTTATCGGAAGGGAGGGCAGAGACCCAGTACTTC

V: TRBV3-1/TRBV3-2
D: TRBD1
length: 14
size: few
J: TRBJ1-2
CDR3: CASSPDAGGYGYTF
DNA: TGTGCCAGCAGCCCCGACGCAGGGGGCTATGGCTACACCTTC

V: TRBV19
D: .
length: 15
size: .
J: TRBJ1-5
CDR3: CASSSALRSNQPQHF
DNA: TGTGCCAGTAGTTCAGCCCTCAGGAGCAATCAGCCCCAGCATTTT

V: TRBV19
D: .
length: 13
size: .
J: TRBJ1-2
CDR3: CASSIGTGGGYTF
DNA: TGTGCCAGTAGTATCGGGACTGGAGGTGGCTACACCTTC